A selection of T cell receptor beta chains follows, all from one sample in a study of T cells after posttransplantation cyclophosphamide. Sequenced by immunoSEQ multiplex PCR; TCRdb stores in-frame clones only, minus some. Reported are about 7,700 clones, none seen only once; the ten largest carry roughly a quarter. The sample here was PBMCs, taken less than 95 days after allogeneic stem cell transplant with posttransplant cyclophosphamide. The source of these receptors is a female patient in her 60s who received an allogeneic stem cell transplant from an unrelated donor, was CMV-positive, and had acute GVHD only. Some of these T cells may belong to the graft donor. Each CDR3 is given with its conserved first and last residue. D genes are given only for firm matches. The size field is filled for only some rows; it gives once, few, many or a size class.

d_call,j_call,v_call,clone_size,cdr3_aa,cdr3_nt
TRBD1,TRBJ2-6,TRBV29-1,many,CSVLGQGTPGANVLTF,TGCAGCGTTCTGGGACAGGGGACGCCTGGGGCCAACGTCCTGACTTTC
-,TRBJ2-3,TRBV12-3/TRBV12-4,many,CASGLVDTQYF,TGTGCCAGCGGCCTGGTAGATACGCAGTATTTT
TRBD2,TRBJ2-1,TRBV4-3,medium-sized,CASSQDGGGIYNEQFF,TGCGCCAGCAGCCAAGATGGGGGGGGGATTTACAATGAGCAGTTCTTC
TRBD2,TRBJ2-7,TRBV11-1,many,CASSLAPGLGYEQYF,TGTGCCAGCAGCTTGGCGCCGGGACTAGGATACGAGCAGTACTTC
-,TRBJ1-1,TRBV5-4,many,CASSPFQGSLSTEAFF,TGTGCCAGCAGCCCCTTCCAGGGGTCTCTAAGCACTGAAGCTTTCTTT
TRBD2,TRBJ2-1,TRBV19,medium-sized,CASRTSGGRYNEQFF,TGTGCCAGTCGGACTAGCGGGGGTAGATACAATGAGCAGTTCTTC
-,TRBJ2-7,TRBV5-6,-,CASSLGGLARYEQYF,TGTGCCAGCAGCTTGGGGGGGCTAGCCCGTTACGAGCAGTACTTC
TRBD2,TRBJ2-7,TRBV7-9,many,CASSRTSGYEQYF,TGTGCCAGCAGCCGGACTAGCGGGTACGAGCAGTACTTC
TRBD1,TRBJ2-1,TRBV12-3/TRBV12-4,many,CASSLRTGGGNEQFF,TGTGCCAGCAGTCTACGGACAGGAGGAGGTAATGAGCAGTTCTTC
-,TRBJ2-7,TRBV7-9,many,CASSSSGTASYEQYF,TGTGCCAGCAGCTCCTCCGGGACTGCTTCCTACGAGCAGTACTTC
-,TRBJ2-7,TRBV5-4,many,CASSRIFSGDYEQYF,TGTGCCAGCAGCCGAATATTTTCAGGAGACTACGAGCAGTACTTC
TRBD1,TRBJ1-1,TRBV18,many,CASSPWTGRGEAFF,TGTGCCAGCTCACCATGGACAGGGAGAGGTGAAGCTTTCTTT
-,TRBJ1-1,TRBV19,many,CASSGRQTLNTEAFF,TGTGCCAGTAGCGGTCGACAGACCCTGAACACTGAAGCTTTCTTT
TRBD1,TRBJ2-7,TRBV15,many,CATSRAGQAAYEQYF,TGTGCCACCAGCAGGGCAGGACAGGCTGCCTACGAGCAGTACTTC
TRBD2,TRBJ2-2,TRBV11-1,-,CASSLGRLAGTTGELFF,TGTGCCAGCAGCTTAGGAAGACTAGCGGGAACCACCGGGGAGCTGTTTTTT
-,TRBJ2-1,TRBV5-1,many,CASSADSAYNEQFF,TGCGCCAGCAGCGCGGACAGTGCCTACAATGAGCAGTTCTTC
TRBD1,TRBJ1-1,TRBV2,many,CASNLGQAEAFF,TGTGCCAGCAACCTGGGACAGGCCGAAGCTTTCTTT
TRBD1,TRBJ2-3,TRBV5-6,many,CASSATDRGEDTQYF,TGTGCCAGCAGCGCCACGGACAGGGGAGAAGATACGCAGTATTTT
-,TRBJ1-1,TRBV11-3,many,CASSPARAVNTEAFF,TGTGCCAGCAGCCCCGCCAGGGCTGTGAACACTGAAGCTTTCTTT
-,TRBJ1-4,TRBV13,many,CASSLRYRPEKLFF,TGTGCCAGCAGCTTACGATACAGGCCTGAAAAACTGTTTTTT
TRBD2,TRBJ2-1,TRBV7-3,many,CASSLLAGGGSYNEQFF,TGTGCCAGCAGCCTACTAGCGGGAGGGGGTTCCTACAATGAGCAGTTCTTC
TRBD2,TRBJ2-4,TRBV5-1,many,CASSLDGGRGNIQYF,TGCGCCAGCAGCTTGGACGGCGGGAGGGGGAACATTCAGTACTTC
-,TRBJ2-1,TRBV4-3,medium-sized,CASSDLGGGLYNEQFF,TGCGCCAGCAGCGACCTAGGAGGGGGCCTCTACAATGAGCAGTTCTTC
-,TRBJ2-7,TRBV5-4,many,CASSHTFGEQYF,TGTGCCAGCAGCCATACCTTCGGGGAGCAGTACTTC
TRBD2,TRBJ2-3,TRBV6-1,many,CASSALTRTSGRAADTQYF,TGTGCCAGCAGTGCCCTCACTCGGACTAGCGGGAGGGCGGCAGATACGCAGTATTTT
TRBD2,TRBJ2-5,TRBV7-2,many,CASSPLRAGGRETQYF,TGTGCCAGCAGCCCCCTCCGAGCGGGGGGCAGGGAGACCCAGTACTTC
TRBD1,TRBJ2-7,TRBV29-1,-,CSVSSSGDRSIEQYF,TGCAGCGTTAGTTCGTCGGGGGACAGGTCTATCGAGCAGTACTTC
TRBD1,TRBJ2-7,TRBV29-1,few,CSVGDRVYEQYF,TGCAGCGTGGGAGACAGGGTATACGAGCAGTACTTC
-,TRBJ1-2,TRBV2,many,CASNYQGPHF,TGTGCCAGCAATTATCAGGGGCCCCACTTC
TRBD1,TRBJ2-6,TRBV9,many,CASSSDPGQGAIGANVLTF,TGTGCCAGCAGCTCCGACCCGGGACAGGGGGCAATTGGGGCCAACGTCCTGACTTTC
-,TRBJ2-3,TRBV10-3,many,CAISESRGEPDTQYF,TGTGCCATCAGTGAGTCGAGGGGAGAACCAGATACGCAGTATTTT
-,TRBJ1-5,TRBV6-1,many,CASTPSGDSNQPQHF,TGTGCCAGCACCCCGTCAGGGGATAGCAATCAGCCCCAGCATTTT
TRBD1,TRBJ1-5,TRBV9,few,CASSVEGQGLQPQHF,TGTGCCAGCAGCGTAGAGGGACAGGGCCTACAGCCCCAGCATTTT
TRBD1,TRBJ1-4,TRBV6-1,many,CASSERGGGEKLFF,TGTGCCAGCAGTGAAAGAGGGGGCGGTGAAAAACTGTTTTTT
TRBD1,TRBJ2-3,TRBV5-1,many,CASSLQGTPSTDTQYF,TGCGCCAGCAGCTTACAGGGGACCCCTAGCACAGATACGCAGTATTTT
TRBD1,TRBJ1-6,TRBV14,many,CASSPRTGGSPLHF,TGTGCCAGCAGCCCCCGGACAGGGGGCTCACCCCTCCACTTT
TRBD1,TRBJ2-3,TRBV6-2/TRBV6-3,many,CASTVRPGQATDTQYF,TGTGCCAGCACCGTAAGACCGGGACAGGCCACAGATACGCAGTATTTT
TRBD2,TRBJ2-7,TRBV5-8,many,CASSRQRGTYEQYF,TGTGCCAGCAGCAGACAGCGGGGGACCTACGAGCAGTACTTC
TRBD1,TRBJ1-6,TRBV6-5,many,CASSYSPGGNSPLHF,TGTGCCAGCAGTTACTCGCCAGGGGGGAATTCACCCCTCCACTTT
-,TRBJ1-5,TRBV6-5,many,CASSYSGGNQPQHF,TGTGCCAGCAGTTACTCTGGGGGGAATCAGCCCCAGCATTTT
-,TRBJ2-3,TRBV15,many,CATSSYTDTQYF,TGTGCCACCAGCTCCTACACAGATACGCAGTATTTT
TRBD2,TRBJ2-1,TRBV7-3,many,CASSSPTSGRVYEQFF,TGTGCCAGCAGCTCCCCGACTAGCGGGAGAGTCTATGAGCAGTTCTTC
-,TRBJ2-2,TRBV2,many,CASIRTITGELFF,TGTGCCAGCATAAGGACTATAACCGGGGAGCTGTTTTTT
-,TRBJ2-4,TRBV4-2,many,CASSQARQGLGNIQYF,TGTGCCAGCAGCCAAGCACGCCAGGGGTTGGGAAACATTCAGTACTTC
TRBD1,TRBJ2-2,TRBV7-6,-,CASTLKVQGATGELFF,TGTGCCAGCACCCTGAAGGTCCAGGGGGCAACCGGGGAGCTGTTTTTT
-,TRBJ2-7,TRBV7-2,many,CASSQSTISYEQYF,TGTGCCAGCAGCCAATCGACAATATCCTACGAGCAGTACTTC
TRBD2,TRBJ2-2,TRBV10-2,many,CASNQPSGPPPGTGELFF,TGCGCCAGCAATCAGCCTAGCGGACCCCCCCCGGGGACCGGGGAGCTGTTTTTT
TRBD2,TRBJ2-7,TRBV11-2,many,CASSLASGRYEQYF,TGTGCCAGCAGCTTGGCTAGCGGGAGATACGAGCAGTACTTC
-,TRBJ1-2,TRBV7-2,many,CASSSDGTRYGYTF,TGTGCCAGCAGCTCGGACGGGACACGCTATGGCTACACCTTC
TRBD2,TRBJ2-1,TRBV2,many,CASTARLAGGQNEQFF,TGTGCCAGCACCGCCAGACTAGCGGGGGGGCAAAATGAGCAGTTCTTC
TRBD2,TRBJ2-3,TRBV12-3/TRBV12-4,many,CASSQLGLAGGYTDTQYF,TGTGCCAGCAGTCAGCTCGGACTAGCGGGAGGGTACACAGATACGCAGTATTTT
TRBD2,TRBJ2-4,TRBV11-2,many,CASSATGGSSLGNIQYF,TGTGCCAGCAGCGCCACGGGGGGGTCAAGCTTAGGTAACATTCAGTACTTC
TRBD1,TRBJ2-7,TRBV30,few,CAWIGDSYEQYF,TGTGCCTGGATCGGGGACAGCTACGAGCAGTACTTC